The 28 T cell receptor beta chains in this list originate from one sample, sequenced in a study of cytomegalovirus exposure and HLA in healthy donors. Some clones are missing from TCRdb's copy, which holds only in-frame ones; the method was immunoSEQ multiplex PCR. This table has approximately 160,000 clones, roughly 91% appearing once. Sequences were obtained from PBMCs. The receptor source for this set is a woman aged 18-29 years in good health and CMV-seropositive.

Remarks on this clone: Other DNA sequences in the same sample also yield this CDR3. The rearrangement uses TRBV7-2 and TRBJ2-7, with D perhaps TRBD2 (5 bases). The CDR3 loop spans 13 amino acids. Trimming stripped 1 base from V and 6 bases from J, with 10 bases between. Per germline, CDR1 SGHTA and CDR2 FQGNSA. Here the CDR3 reads CASSLGLAGEQYF. CDR3 in DNA: TGTGCCAGCAGCTTAGGGCTAGCAGGCGAGCAGTACTTC.

The chain joins TRBV10-1 to TRBJ2-3; 9 bases line up with TRBD2. Germline loops: CDR1 WNHNN, CDR2 SYGVQD (reference sequence). V shed 0 bases, J shed 4 bases, and the junction held 2 bases outside the gene matches. The CDR3 sequence is 15 residues long. CDR3 sequence (DNA): TGCGCCAGCAGTGAGTCAAGCGGGAGGCCAGATACGCAGTATTTT. This gives the protein CASSESSGRPDTQYF.

The V call is TRBV28, the J call TRBJ2-7, with 8 bases that match TRBD1. This CDR3 is built from 14 residues. The trim removed 5 bases at V and 0 bases at J, leaving 3 bases unmatched. Germline V gives CDR1 MDHEN, CDR2 SYDVKM. The CDR3 nucleotides read TGTGCCAGCAGTCACACAGGGGGCTCCTACGAGCAGTACTTC. It yields the protein CASSHTGGSYEQYF.

This clone was observed a single time. The chain is built from TRBV9 and TRBJ1-3; D gene uncertain. This CDR3 is 14 amino acids long. Trimming removed 0 bases from V and 6 bases from J, with 10 bases in between. Looked up from germline, CDR1 is SGDLS and CDR2 is YYNGEE. CDR3 residues: CASSVVAGQNTIYF. Here the CDR3 DNA reads TGTGCCAGCAGCGTAGTCGCAGGCCAAAACACCATATATTTT.

This chain links TRBV11-3 with TRBJ2-2; possibly TRBD1 for D (6 bases). This CDR3 contains 15 residues. Deletions cut 2 bases from V and 1 base from J, with 8 bases between. Germline loops: CDR1 SGHNT, CDR2 YENEEA. CDR3: CASSLWGLNTGELFF. CDR3 DNA sequence: TGTGCCAGCAGCTTATGGGGGCTGAACACCGGGGAGCTGTTTTTT.

The gene calls are TRBV4-3 and TRBJ2-2; 8 positions agree with TRBD2. This CDR3 spans 15 amino acids. Germline lookup yields CDR1 LGHNA and CDR2 YSLEER. J lost 5 bases, V lost 0 bases, and 2 bases had no gene match. CDR3 coding DNA: TGCGCCAGCAGCCAAGAAGCGGGAGTTACCGGGGAGCTGTTTTTT. Protein product: CASSQEAGVTGELFF.

This chain joins TRBV5-4 and TRBJ2-3; 8 bases align to TRBD1. Unmatched junction bases numbered 8, after V lost 4 bases and J lost 1 base. Germline V gene sequence: CDR1 SGHNT, CDR2 YYREEE (reference sequence). The CDR3 length is 16 residues. The CDR3 loop reads CASSPRTGQGTDTQYF. The CDR3 coding sequence is TGTGCCAGCAGCCCCCGGACAGGGCAGGGCACAGATACGCAGTATTTT.

The chain couples TRBV10-3 to TRBJ2-1; 7 positions match TRBD2. The CDR3 consists of 15 residues. Germline V CDR1 and CDR2: ENHRY, SYGVKD. V dropped 10 bases and J dropped 5; count of bases not matched to a gene: 14. CDR3 sequence (DNA): TGTGCCACCGGGGAAGGCGGGAGAGGTAACAATGAGCAGTTCTTC. Its protein product is CATGEGGRGNNEQFF.

The chain combines TRBV4-1 with TRBJ2-7; 12 bases fit TRBD2. The CDR3 extends over 17 amino acids. Trimming cost V 4 bases and J 1 base; bases outside gene matches: 8. Germline V gives CDR1 MGHRA, CDR2 YSYEKL. For the CDR3, the DNA is TGCGCCAGCAGCCGACTAGCGGGAGAACTCGGGTCCTACGAGCAGTACTTC. Translating gives CASSRLAGELGSYEQYF.

The rearrangement joins TRBV14 to TRBJ1-3, with D maybe TRBD1 (5 bases). Trimming removed 4 bases from V and 9 bases from J, with 22 bases in between. CDR1 is SGHDN, CDR2 FVKESK, per germline. The length of the CDR3 is 16 residues. The CDR3 region is CASSPLGGKPGGTIYF. DNA of the CDR3: TGTGCCAGCAGCCCCCTGGGGGGGAAGCCCGGGGGCACCATATATTTT.

This chain connects TRBV11-3 to TRBJ2-7; TRBD2 might be the D (5 bases). Deletions cut 0 bases from V and 6 bases from J, with 12 bases between. Germline CDR1 is SGHNT and CDR2 is YENEEA. The CDR3 is 14 amino acids. The CDR3 sequence is CASSLESLATEQYF. The CDR3, as DNA: TGTGCCAGCAGCTTAGAGTCTCTAGCAACCGAGCAGTACTTC.

The chain carries TRBV30 and TRBJ2-3; 13 nucleotides agree with TRBD2. The CDR3 length is 17 residues. Germline CDR1 reads GTSNPN; CDR2 reads SVGIG (reference sequence). V lost 2 bases and J lost 3; bases outside the gene matches: 8. The CDR3 DNA reads TGTGCCTGGAGTCTAGGACTAGCGGGAGCAGGGACAGATACGCAGTATTTT. Protein: CAWSLGLAGAGTDTQYF.

The sample holds one count of this clone. The chain is built from TRBV5-8 and TRBJ1-3; no firm D call. The CDR3 sequence is 14 residues long. V was cut by 4 bases and J by 2 bases, with 10 bases left in between. Germline V gives CDR1 SGHTS, CDR2 YDEGEE. The CDR3 spells CASSRGDPGNTIYF. In DNA form, the CDR3 reads TGTGCCAGCAGCCGGGGAGACCCTGGAAACACCATATATTTT. Full variable domain (outside the CDR3, taken from reference TRBV5-8 and TRBJ1-3): EAGVTQSPTHLIKTRGQQATLRCSPISGHTSVYWYQQALGLGLQFLLWYDEGEERNRGNFPPRFSGRQFPNYSSELNVNALELEDSALYLCASSRGDPGNTIYFGEGSWLTVV.

The CDR3 loop reads CASSRGGAGTDTQYF. The CDR3 nucleotides are TGCGCCAGCAGCCGAGGGGGCGCCGGAACAGATACGCAGTATTTT. The chain employs TRBV4-1 and TRBJ2-3, with TRBD1 identical over 7 bases. The germline gives CDR1 MGHRA, CDR2 YSYEKL. The CDR3 runs to 15 residues. Unmatched junction bases numbered 7, after V lost 4 bases and J lost 3 bases.

The chain is built from TRBV7-2 and TRBJ2-2, with D perhaps matching TRBD2 (5 bases). V gave up 2 bases and J gave up 5 bases, with 15 bases separating them. Germline V gives CDR1 SGHTA, CDR2 FQGNSA. The CDR3 contains 16 residues. CDR3 in DNA: TGTGCCAGCAGCTTACGGACCTCCGGGGTAACCGGGGAGCTGTTTTTT. Protein: CASSLRTSGVTGELFF.

This chain uses TRBV6-1 with TRBJ2-5, with D maybe TRBD2 (6 bases). The germline V gene encodes CDR1 MNHNS and CDR2 SASEGT. The length of the CDR3 is 15 residues. V lost 8 bases and J 1 base, leaving 17 bases between the germline ends. The CDR3 reads CASSGWRGLQETQYF. The CDR3 DNA follows: TGTGCCAGCTCCGGCTGGCGGGGACTCCAAGAGACCCAGTACTTC.

The genes are TRBV6-1 and TRBJ2-7; TRBD1 is a possible D gene (5 bases). The germline V and J ends were trimmed by 8 bases and 2 bases, with 13 bases remaining between them. The CDR3 has 13 amino acids. Germline CDR1 reads MNHNS; CDR2 reads SASEGT. The CDR3: CASSSAGTYEQYF. CDR3 coding DNA: TGTGCCAGCTCATCGGCAGGGACCTACGAGCAGTACTTC.

V and J are TRBV30 and TRBJ1-3, with a possible D match to TRBD1 (5 bases). The germline gives CDR1 GTSNPN, CDR2 SVGIG (reference sequence). Trimming removed 5 bases at V and 0 bases at J, with 11 bases between. The CDR3 runs 14 residues. CDR3 loop: CAWGWGSSGNTIYF. The CDR3 region has the DNA TGTGCCTGGGGTTGGGGCAGCTCTGGAAACACCATATATTTT.

The chain couples TRBV11-3 to TRBJ2-3; tentative D call: TRBD2 (6 bases). Trimming removed 4 bases at V and 6 bases at J, with 11 bases between. The CDR3 runs 13 residues. Germline V gives CDR1 SGHNT, CDR2 YENEEA. Here the CDR3 DNA reads TGTGCCAGCAGCTCGGGACTGGGCGATACGCAGTATTTT. Residues: CASSSGLGDTQYF.

The gene calls are TRBV2 and TRBJ2-2, with 13 bases identical to TRBD2. CDR3 length equals 15 residues. With 8 bases clipped from V and 4 bases from J, the junction kept 4 bases outside the gene matches. Germline CDR1 is SNHLY and CDR2 is FYNNEI. The CDR3 is CASGLAGAGTGELFF. In nucleotides, the CDR3 is TGTGCCAGCGGACTAGCGGGAGCGGGCACCGGGGAGCTGTTTTTT.

The chain links TRBV6-4 to TRBJ1-4; D not certain. CDR1 is MRHNA, CDR2 SNTAGT, per germline. V gave up 7 bases and J gave up 0 bases, with 6 bases separating them. This CDR3 has 13 residues. The CDR3 sequence is CASTEATNEKLFF. Written as DNA, the CDR3 is TGTGCCAGCACAGAGGCAACTAATGAAAAACTGTTTTTT.

This chain uses TRBV29-1 with TRBJ2-3; 8 bases agree with TRBD2. V lost 4 bases to trimming and J lost 0 bases; unmatched junction nucleotides: 3. The CDR3 totals 14 residues. The V gene's germline CDR1 is SQVTM and CDR2 ANQGSEA. CDR3 bases: TGCAGCGTTGTTCTAGCGGGTAGCACAGATACGCAGTATTTT. It codes for CSVVLAGSTDTQYF.

In DNA, the CDR3 is TGTGCCAGTAGTATAGAGAACAGGGGGCTGGATAGCAATCAGCCCCAGCATTTT. This translates into CASSIENRGLDSNQPQHF. The J gene is TRBJ1-5, the V gene TRBV19, with TRBD1 matching over 9 bases. V trimming: 0 bases; J trimming: 0 bases; junction bases outside the gene matches: 6. The CDR3 length is 18 residues. CDR1 LNHDA and CDR2 SQIVND come from the germline V gene (reference sequence).

The gene calls are TRBV10-1 and TRBJ2-5; 12 positions match TRBD2. Trimming took 0 bases from V and 4 from J; bases not matched to a gene: 3. Germline values: CDR1 WNHNN, CDR2 SYGVQD (reference sequence). This CDR3 is 16 amino acids long. CDR3 protein: CASSESRLAGVETQYF. CDR3 in DNA: TGCGCCAGCAGTGAGTCGAGACTAGCGGGAGTAGAGACCCAGTACTTC.

This clone is a singleton in its sample. This chain joins TRBV5-6 and TRBJ1-5; D not resolved. Germline V gene sequence: CDR1 SGHDT, CDR2 YYEEEE. CDR3 length: 14 residues. The germline V and J ends were trimmed by 4 bases and 0 bases, with 8 bases remaining between them. The CDR3 DNA is TGTGCCAGCAGCCTGGGGAGTAGCAATCAGCCCCAGCATTTT. Encoded protein: CASSLGSSNQPQHF.

The rearrangement joins TRBV5-6 to TRBJ2-7; 7 nucleotides align to TRBD1. The germline CDR1 and CDR2 sequences are SGHDT and YYEEEE. Trimming cost V 3 bases and J 1 base; bases outside gene matches: 13. There are 17 residues in the CDR3. The CDR3 spells CASSSEIVGGQSYEQYF. The CDR3 DNA reads TGTGCCAGCAGCTCGGAAATCGTAGGGGGCCAATCCTACGAGCAGTACTTC.

This chain links TRBV11-3 with TRBJ1-2; 10 bases agree with TRBD1. J lost 1 base, V lost 4 bases, and 3 bases had no gene match. Germline V gene lookup returns CDR1 SGHNT and CDR2 YENEEA. CDR3 length: 15 amino acids. CDR3 nucleotide sequence: TGTGCCAGCAGCTCCGGGACAGGGGTTAACTATGGCTACACCTTC. It yields the protein CASSSGTGVNYGYTF.

The chain is built from TRBV6-1 and TRBJ2-5; no definite D call. Per germline, CDR1 MNHNS and CDR2 SASEGT. The CDR3 length is 11 residues. Trimming cost V 5 bases and J 5 bases, with 6 bases left between them. Here the CDR3 DNA reads TGTGCCAGCAGTTATTTGGAGACCCAGTACTTC. The encoded protein is CASSYLETQYF.